A selection of T cell receptor beta chains follows, all from one sample in a study of Graves' ophthalmopathy and Graves' hyperthyroidism. MiXCR, applied by TCRdb to the multiplex PCR reads, yields one record per CDR3 protein. The table records 200,000 to 250,000 distinct CDR3 sequences, about a fifth of them present only once. The material sequenced was peripheral blood. These receptors were collected from a woman in her forties or fifties with Graves' ophthalmopathy. Both conserved end residues are part of each CDR3. A D gene is named only where the DNA matches it firmly. Not every row has a clone size; where given, it reads once, few, many or a size class.

j_gene | v_gene | d_gene | abundance | CDR3nt | CDR3aa
TRBJ1-6 | TRBV20-1 | TRBD1 | many | TGCAGTGCTAGAGGGAGAGGGGGGACAGGGAATTCACCCCTCCACTTT | CSARGRGGTGNSPLHF
TRBJ2-2 | TRBV5-1 | . | . | . | CASSLGFLAGVTGELFF
TRBJ2-5 | TRBV19 | . | many | TGTGCCAGTAGCCGGGGACTCCAAGAGACCCAGTACTTC | CASSRGLQETQYF
TRBJ2-5 | TRBV29-1 | . | many | TGCAGCGTTGAGTCACAGGGTTTCCAAGAGACCCAGTACTTC | CSVESQGFQETQYF
TRBJ2-2 | TRBV24-1 | TRBD1 | . | TGTGCCACCAGTGATCCGGGACAGGGGGCGGTCACCGGGGAGCTGTTTTTT | CATSDPGQGAVTGELFF
TRBJ1-5 | TRBV2 | . | few | TGTGCCAGCAGTGATTGGGTTAATAATCAGCCCCAGCATTTT | CASSDWVNNQPQHF
TRBJ2-7 | TRBV5-1 | . | many | TGCGCCAGCAGCTTTGCAGACGGGACCTACGAGCAGTACTTC | CASSFADGTYEQYF
TRBJ1-1 | TRBV7-3 | . | many | TGTGCCAGCCGCGGGTGGAACACTGAAGCTTTCTTT | CASRGWNTEAFF
TRBJ1-3 | TRBV6-1 | . | . | TGTGCCAGCACCAAAGGGACACACTCTGGAAACACCATATATTTT | CASTKGTHSGNTIYF
TRBJ2-2 | TRBV25-1 | . | many | TGTGCCAGCAGTGTGTCCGGGACGGAGAACACCGGGGAGCTGTTTTTT | CASSVSGTENTGELFF
TRBJ1-5 | TRBV12-3/TRBV12-4 | . | . | TGTGCCAGCAGTTCCAGGAATCAGCCCCAGCATTTT | CASSSRNQPQHF
TRBJ2-7 | TRBV20-1 | TRBD2 | many | TGCAGTGCTAGACCGACCTTAGGGACTAGCGGGGCCTACGAGCAGTACTTC | CSARPTLGTSGAYEQYF
TRBJ2-7 | TRBV7-2 | . | many | TGTGCCAGCAGCCCACAGCGAACCTACGAGCAGTACTTC | CASSPQRTYEQYF
TRBJ2-2 | TRBV5-1 | . | many | TGCGCCAGCAGCTTCCACCTGCGAGGCACCGGGGAGCTGTTTTTT | CASSFHLRGTGELFF
TRBJ1-1 | TRBV6-5 | . | many | TGTGCCAGCAGTTACTCACGACAGGACACTGAAGCTTTCTTT | CASSYSRQDTEAFF
TRBJ2-7 | TRBV2 | TRBD1 | many | TGTGCCAGCAGACCAATTGACAGGGCTGTTCGGAACGAGCAGTACTTC | CASRPIDRAVRNEQYF
TRBJ1-5 | TRBV18 | . | few | TGTGCCAGCTCCTTCAACAGGGATCAGCCCCAGCATTTT | CASSFNRDQPQHF
TRBJ2-3 | TRBV6-2/TRBV6-3 | . | many | TGTGCCAGCAGTTATGCGGGGAACACAGATACGCAGTATTTT | CASSYAGNTDTQYF
TRBJ1-1 | TRBV19 | TRBD1 | many | TGTGCCAGTAGTATCCGGACAGGGGGCGGGAGCAGGACTGAAGCTTTCTTT | CASSIRTGGGSRTEAFF
TRBJ2-7 | TRBV6-5 | . | many | TGTGCCAGCAGTTACTCGTACAGCGGCTACGAGCAGTACTTC | CASSYSYSGYEQYF
TRBJ1-1 | TRBV9 | . | . | TGTGCCAGCGCCCCGGTGGAAGGGGCTAGCGCAGCTTTCTTT | CASAPVEGASAAFF
TRBJ2-3 | TRBV15 | . | many | TGTGCCACCAGCAGAGATTCGGCGGGAACAGATACGCAGTATTTT | CATSRDSAGTDTQYF
TRBJ2-7 | TRBV5-1 | . | many | TGCGCCAGCAGCTTAAATGGTCTAGCTTACGAGCAGTACTTC | CASSLNGLAYEQYF
TRBJ1-2 | TRBV5-1 | . | many | TGCGCCAGCAGCTTGGATCCCGGGGGCGACGGCTACACCTTC | CASSLDPGGDGYTF
TRBJ2-5 | TRBV7-9 | . | many | TGTGCCAGCAGCCCACAATTTGGGGAGACCCAGTACTTC | CASSPQFGETQYF
TRBJ2-7 | TRBV18 | TRBD2 | . | TGTGCCAGCTCCTTAAGGACTAGCTCCTACTACGAGCAGTACTTC | CASSLRTSSYYEQYF
TRBJ1-2 | TRBV12-5 | . | many | TGTGCTAGTGGTTTGGTACTCACAGCTGGATGCACCTTC | CASGLVLTAGCTF
TRBJ1-5 | TRBV2 | . | . | TGTGCCAGCAACCCCGAGGCAAGCCAGCCCCAGCATTTT | CASNPEASQPQHF
TRBJ2-7 | TRBV20-1 | . | many | TGCAGTGCCACACTTGGGATCTACGAGCAGTACTTC | CSATLGIYEQYF
TRBJ1-6 | TRBV9 | TRBD1 | many | TGTGCCAGCAGCGACCCCATAACGACAGGGAATAATTCACCCCTCCACTTT | CASSDPITTGNNSPLHF
TRBJ1-1 | TRBV5-1 | TRBD1 | many | TGCGCCAGCAGCCCCGGGACAGGGAAGACTGAAGCTTTCTTT | CASSPGTGKTEAFF